Listed below are T cell receptor beta chains from one sample, sequenced in a study of regulatory T cells in long-lasting Graves disease. MiXCR was run by TCRdb on the multiplex PCR reads, yielding one entry per CDR3 protein. Seen here are around 330,000 distinct CDR3 sequences, about 18% observed once, and the top ten hold around 36%. The material was peripheral blood mononuclear cells (PBMCs), obtained at new diagnosis, from a patient treated with antithyroid drugs. The receptors come from a female donor with Graves disease. Each CDR3 is given with its conserved first and last residue. A D gene is named only where the DNA matches it firmly. Clone size appears in some rows only: once, few, many, or a class for an expanded clone.

d_call: -
v_call: TRBV20-1
clone_size: -
j_call: TRBJ2-5
cdr3_nt: TGCAGTGCGCTGAAAGAGACCCAGTACTTC
cdr3_aa: CSALKETQYF

d_call: TRBD1
v_call: TRBV7-6
clone_size: -
j_call: TRBJ2-4
cdr3_nt: TGTGCCAGCAGCTTAGAGGGGACAGGGGGGGCCATTCAGTACTTC
cdr3_aa: CASSLEGTGGAIQYF

d_call: -
v_call: TRBV12-3/TRBV12-4
clone_size: -
j_call: TRBJ2-1
cdr3_nt: TGTGCCAGCAGTTTAGGTAGCGGATACAATGAGCAGTTCTTC
cdr3_aa: CASSLGSGYNEQFF

d_call: -
v_call: TRBV5-1
clone_size: many
j_call: TRBJ2-3
cdr3_nt: TGCGCCAGCAGCTTGGCCTCAGCGCATACGCAGTATTTT
cdr3_aa: CASSLASAHTQYF

d_call: -
v_call: TRBV30
clone_size: many
j_call: TRBJ2-1
cdr3_nt: TGTGCCTGGAGCCAGGATACCAATGAGCAGTTCTTC
cdr3_aa: CAWSQDTNEQFF

d_call: -
v_call: TRBV11-2
clone_size: -
j_call: TRBJ1-2
cdr3_nt: TGTGCCAGCAGGAGGGTCGGTGGGGTGTGGGGCTACACCTTC
cdr3_aa: CASRRVGGVWGYTF

d_call: TRBD2
v_call: TRBV19
clone_size: -
j_call: TRBJ2-1
cdr3_nt: TGTGCCAGTAGACCCAGCGGGAGCTCCTACAATGAGCAGTTCTTC
cdr3_aa: CASRPSGSSYNEQFF

d_call: -
v_call: TRBV29-1
clone_size: many
j_call: TRBJ2-5
cdr3_nt: TGCAGCGCCGGACCAGGGGCAGAGACCCAGTACTTC
cdr3_aa: CSAGPGAETQYF

d_call: TRBD2
v_call: TRBV10-3
clone_size: many
j_call: TRBJ2-2
cdr3_nt: TGTGCCATCAGTGACTACCGGACTAGCTCCGGGGAGCTGTTTTTT
cdr3_aa: CAISDYRTSSGELFF

d_call: TRBD2
v_call: TRBV6-2/TRBV6-3
clone_size: many
j_call: TRBJ2-7
cdr3_nt: TGTGCCAGCAGTTCCTTAGCGGGCTCCTTCGAGCAGTACTTC
cdr3_aa: CASSSLAGSFEQYF

d_call: -
v_call: TRBV19
clone_size: many
j_call: TRBJ2-2
cdr3_nt: TGTGCCAGTGGGGGCCGGGAGAGGGGCACCGGGGAGCTGTTTTTT
cdr3_aa: CASGGRERGTGELFF

d_call: -
v_call: TRBV4-2
clone_size: few
j_call: TRBJ2-4
cdr3_nt: TGTGCCAGCAGCCAAGAAGCTTTCAACATTCAGTACTTC
cdr3_aa: CASSQEAFNIQYF

d_call: -
v_call: TRBV11-2
clone_size: many
j_call: TRBJ2-1
cdr3_nt: TGTGCCAGCAGCTCCCTGACTAGTATGTCCTACAATGAGCAGTTCTTC
cdr3_aa: CASSSLTSMSYNEQFF

d_call: TRBD1
v_call: TRBV18
clone_size: -
j_call: TRBJ2-7
cdr3_nt: TGTGCCAGCTCACCCACAGGGGTATATGGCGAGCAGTACTTC
cdr3_aa: CASSPTGVYGEQYF

d_call: -
v_call: TRBV5-6
clone_size: many
j_call: TRBJ1-1
cdr3_nt: TGTGCCAGCAGCGGGTGGGGCGGCACTGAAGCTTTCTTT
cdr3_aa: CASSGWGGTEAFF

d_call: TRBD1
v_call: TRBV6-1
clone_size: many
j_call: TRBJ2-5
cdr3_nt: TGTGCCAGCAGTCCCAGGGGGAAAGAGACCCAGTACTTC
cdr3_aa: CASSPRGKETQYF

d_call: -
v_call: TRBV12-3/TRBV12-4
clone_size: many
j_call: TRBJ1-2
cdr3_nt: TGTGCCAGCAGCAAGAAAAACGGGGGCTACACCTTC
cdr3_aa: CASSKKNGGYTF

d_call: -
v_call: TRBV5-1
clone_size: many
j_call: TRBJ2-3
cdr3_nt: TGCGCCAGCAGCTTGGCGAGGACAAGGGACTTGGATACGCAGTATTTT
cdr3_aa: CASSLARTRDLDTQYF

d_call: -
v_call: TRBV4-1
clone_size: few
j_call: TRBJ1-1
cdr3_nt: TGCGCCAGCAGCCAGCCCACACGCAACAACACTGAAGCTTTCTTT
cdr3_aa: CASSQPTRNNTEAFF

d_call: TRBD1
v_call: TRBV27
clone_size: few
j_call: TRBJ1-5
cdr3_nt: TGTGCCAGCAGTTTCCAAGAACCAGGAGGGCCAGGGGGGGGAAATCAGCCCCAGCATTTT
cdr3_aa: CASSFQEPGGPGGGNQPQHF